Listed here are 32 T cell receptor beta chains from one sample, sequenced in a study of T cells in women clearing cervical HPV infection. The protocol was immunoSEQ multiplex PCR, while the TCRdb copy is restricted to in-frame clones and leaves out a portion. In total, the table holds more than 40,000 clones. Sequenced: blood buffy coat. The receptors originated from a woman between 18 and 75 years old with a cervical HPV16 infection that either progressed to CIN3+ or cleared (not recorded which).

About this clone: The read ends 3 residues before the CDR3 terminus; that terminus is restored from the germline J gene. The chain carries TRBV10-3 and TRBJ2-7; 9 nucleotides line up with TRBD1. Trimming removed 7 bases from V and 6 bases from J; junction bases left unmatched: 4. The CDR3 runs to 12 residues. Germline V lookup: CDR1 ENHRY, CDR2 SYGVKD. The CDR3 region is CAITETGGEQYF. The sequenced part of the CDR3 DNA is TGTGCCATCACCGAGACAGGGGGCGAG.

Concerning this clone itself: The missing CDR3 end, 3 residues past where the read stops, is filled in from the germline J gene. The V gene is TRBV19, the J gene TRBJ1-2; no firm D call. Germline V gene lookup returns CDR1 LNHDA and CDR2 SQIVND (reference sequence). This CDR3 comprises 12 residues. This chain's CDR3 is CASSGSMNDYTF. The part of the CDR3 DNA that was read is TGTGCCAGTAGTGGTTCTATGAATGAC.

The CDR3 sequence is CASSLVSGWNTGELFF. CDR3 bases read: TGCGCCAGCAGCTTGGTGTCGGGTTGGAACACCGGGGAG. This chain links TRBV5-1 with TRBJ2-2; D ambiguous. The read gets to within 3 residues of the CDR3 end, and the germline J gene fills in the rest. The germline gives CDR1 SGHRS, CDR2 YFSETQ. This CDR3 comprises 16 residues. Trimming stripped 0 bases from V and 1 base from J, with 10 bases between.

This chain's CDR3 is CASSSGQPNEKLFF. The sequenced part of the CDR3 DNA is TGTGCCAGCAGCTCAGGACAGCCAAATGAAAAG. This chain links TRBV7-9 with TRBJ2-2, with a weak D call TRBD1 (6 bases). The missing CDR3 end, 3 residues past where the read stops, is filled in from the germline J gene. CDR1 and CDR2 (germline): SEHNR, FQNEAQ (reference sequence). This CDR3 has 14 amino acids. Using reference TRBV7-9 and TRBJ2-2 for the parts outside the CDR3, the full variable domain is DTGVSQNPRHKITKRGQNVTFRCDPISEHNRLYWYRQTLGQGPEFLTYFQNEAQLEKSRLLSDRFSAERPKGSFSTLEIQRTEQGDSAMYLCASSSGQPNEKLFFGEGSRLTVL.

Note on this clone: Sequencing ends 3 residues short of the CDR3 end; the germline J gene provides the rest. The chain carries TRBV6-2 or TRBV6-3 and TRBJ2-2, with D possibly TRBD2 on 6 matching bases. Per the germline V gene, CDR1 is MNHEY and CDR2 is SVGEGT. The CDR3 loop spans 14 amino acids. The V and J ends lost 6 bases and 2 bases respectively, with 10 bases between them. Here the CDR3 reads CASRQDYNTGELFF. The CDR3 bases that were read are TGTGCCAGCAGACAGGACTACAACACCGGGGAG.

Turning to this clone: The read ends 3 residues before the CDR3 terminus; that terminus is restored from the germline J gene. V gene TRBV20-1 combines with J gene TRBJ2-2; possible D gene TRBD2, 6 bases. This CDR3 spans 14 amino acids. V lost 5 bases to trimming and J lost 5 bases, with 15 bases between them. Germline CDR1 is DFQATT and CDR2 is SNEGSKA (reference sequence). The CDR3 loop reads CSAFTGLRTGELFF. Incomplete CDR3 DNA: TGCAGTGCTTTTACGGGACTGCGGACCGGGGAG.

CDR3 DNA, as far as it was read: TGTGCCAGCAGTGAGCGCGGGGGAGGCTACAATGAG. Its protein product is CASSERGGGYNE. The full CDR3 protein reads CASSERGGGYNEQFF. This chain joins TRBV2 and TRBJ2-1, with TRBD2 matching over 7 bases. The DNA ends 3 residues before the CDR3 does, and the rest of the CDR3 is filled in from the germline J gene. J lost 3 bases, V lost 3 bases, and 5 bases had no gene match. The CDR3 is made up of 15 amino acids. Germline V gives CDR1 SNHLY, CDR2 FYNNEI.

Comments on this clone: The read stops 3 residues short of the end of the CDR3; the missing end is completed from the germline J gene. This chain uses TRBV2 with TRBJ1-2; D is ambiguous. The CDR3 loop spans 13 amino acids. Germline lookup yields CDR1 SNHLY and CDR2 FYNNEI. Partial CDR3 DNA: TGTGCCAGCAGTGGAAGCAGGCAAGGTGAC. Translated, it gives CASSGSRQGD. The whole CDR3 is CASSGSRQGDYTF.

Of note for this clone: The CDR3 goes on 3 residues after the read ends, and that part is filled in from the germline J gene. V and J are TRBV10-1 and TRBJ2-2, with D maybe TRBD1 (6 bases). V lost 5 bases and J lost 0, with 16 bases in between. The length of the CDR3 is 17 residues. Germline CDR1 WNHNN, CDR2 SYGVQD (reference sequence). This chain's CDR3 is CASSPHYRESNTGELFF. The sequenced part of the CDR3 DNA is TGCGCCAGCAGTCCCCATTACAGGGAATCGAACACCGGGGAG.

About this clone: At one boundary the junction diverges from the germline segment, which might be a read error. From the germline J gene comes the end of the CDR3, since the read stops 3 residues before it. Other DNA variants within this sample encode the same CDR3. This sequence joins TRBV29-1 and TRBJ1-3, with 8 bases identical to TRBD1. Germline CDR1 reads SQVTM; CDR2 reads ANQGSEA. This CDR3 is built from 15 residues. CDR3 bases read: TGCAGCGTCGAGGGACAGGCTAACTCTGGAAACACA. This codes for CSVEGQANSGNT. The whole CDR3 sequence reads CSVEGQANSGNTIYF.

In regard to this clone: Read sequence stops 3 residues before the CDR3 end, and the germline J gene provides the missing end. The chain combines TRBV20-1 with TRBJ1-4, with D tentatively TRBD1 (6 bases). The CDR3 spans 16 residues. Germline lookup yields CDR1 DFQATT and CDR2 SNEGSKA (reference sequence). The chain's CDR3 is CSARDPGAALNSPLFF. The part of the CDR3 DNA that was read is TGCAGTGCTAGAGATCCAGGGGCAGCCCTTAATTCACCA.

A remark on this clone: Sequencing ends 3 residues short of the CDR3 end; the germline J gene provides the rest. This rearrangement joins TRBV6-1 to TRBJ1-6, with a weak D call TRBD1 (5 bases). The germline V gene has CDR1 MNHNS and CDR2 SASEGT. The CDR3 runs 14 residues. V lost 4 bases and J 5 bases, leaving 9 bases between the germline ends. CDR3 in amino acids: CASSGDSHNSPLHF. The sequenced part of the CDR3 DNA is TGTGCCAGCAGTGGTGACAGTCATAATTCACCC.

For this clone: The read halts 3 residues ahead of the CDR3 end, with the missing end drawn from the germline J gene. The V call is TRBV3-1 (or the pseudogene TRBV3-2), the J call TRBJ1-2; D gene ambiguous. Germline V gives CDR1 LGHDT, CDR2 YNNKEL (reference sequence). Trimming removed 1 base from V and 3 bases from J, with 9 bases in between. This CDR3 is built from 14 residues. CDR3: CASSQAAEDYGYTF. The part of the CDR3 DNA that was read is TGTGCCAGCAGCCAAGCTGCCGAGGACTATGGC.

Notes on this clone: Read coverage stops 3 residues before the CDR3 terminus; the germline J gene supplies the remainder. This chain links TRBV3-1 (or the pseudogene TRBV3-2) with TRBJ2-1; 10 bases fit TRBD2. The trim removed 7 bases at V and 7 bases at J, leaving 10 bases unmatched. The germline gives CDR1 LGHDT, CDR2 YNNKEL (reference sequence). The CDR3 extends over 15 amino acids. The chain's CDR3 is CASTPGLAGVNEQFF. Partial CDR3 DNA: TGTGCCAGCACCCCTGGGCTAGCGGGGGTGAATGAG.

Of note for this clone: The junction differs from germline at one of its ends, possibly a read error. The missing CDR3 end, 3 residues past where the read stops, is filled in from the germline J gene. The chain couples TRBV24-1 to TRBJ1-5, with D unclear. The V gene's germline CDR1 is KGHDR and CDR2 SFDVKD. This CDR3 has 17 residues. CDR3 DNA (partial): TGTGCCACCAGCACGGTCGGGATTATCGTTAGCGATCAGCCC. Encoded protein: CATSTVGIIVSDQP. The whole CDR3 sequence reads CATSTVGIIVSDQPQHF.

As for this clone: Coverage ceases 3 residues before the CDR3 finishes, and the germline J gene fills in the end. The rearrangement joins TRBV7-6 to TRBJ2-7, with TRBD1 identical over 7 bases. Looked up from germline, CDR1 is SGHVS and CDR2 is FNYEAQ. Trimming removed 6 bases from V and 1 base from J; junction bases left unmatched: 6. This CDR3 is built from 14 residues. Partial CDR3 DNA: TGTGCCAGCAGTCCCAACAGGGGTTCCTACGAG. It yields the protein CASSPNRGSYE. The entire CDR3 protein is CASSPNRGSYEQYF.

As regards this clone: The sequence runs out 3 residues before the end of the CDR3; the remainder is reconstructed from the germline J gene. This sequence joins TRBV7-9 and TRBJ1-1; D call uncertain. The V gene lost 2 bases and the J gene lost 2 bases, with 12 bases spanning the gap. The CDR3 totals 15 residues. CDR1 is SEHNR, CDR2 FQNEAQ, per germline (reference sequence). The CDR3 bases that were read are TGTGCCAGCAGCTTACAGGCCTTCCTCAACACTGAA. As protein: CASSLQAFLNTE. The complete CDR3 reads CASSLQAFLNTEAFF. Looking up the rest from reference TRBV7-9 and TRBJ1-1 gives the full variable domain: DTGVSQNPRHKITKRGQNVTFRCDPISEHNRLYWYRQTLGQGPEFLTYFQNEAQLEKSRLLSDRFSAERPKGSFSTLEIQRTEQGDSAMYLCASSLQAFLNTEAFFGQGTRLTVV.

Concerning this clone itself: The observed sequence ends 3 residues before the CDR3 terminus, with the missing tail filled in from the germline J gene. This chain links TRBV7-8 with TRBJ1-4; 9 bases fit TRBD1. The V and J ends lost 4 bases and 3 bases, in that order; junction bases with no gene match: 3. The CDR3 length is 15 residues. CDR1 is SGHVS, CDR2 FQNEAQ, per germline. The CDR3 sequence is CASSYGTGPNEKLFF. CDR3 bases read: TGTGCCAGCAGCTACGGGACAGGGCCTAATGAAAAA.

Turning to this clone: The read comes to an end 3 residues before the CDR3 does, leaving the germline J gene to fill in the end. This chain joins TRBV7-9 and TRBJ1-5, with a weak D call TRBD1 (5 bases). V lost 1 base and J lost 5, with 12 bases in between. CDR1 is SEHNR, CDR2 FQNEAQ, per germline (reference sequence). This CDR3 has 15 residues. The covered CDR3 bases are TGTGCCAGCAGCTTAGTCGGGGGTCTTGATCAGCCC. As protein: CASSLVGGLDQP. The full CDR3 is CASSLVGGLDQPQHF.

With regard to this clone: The read halts 3 residues ahead of the CDR3 end, with the missing end drawn from the germline J gene. The chain carries TRBV5-1 and TRBJ2-3; TRBD2 matches at 7 bases. The germline CDR1 and CDR2 sequences are SGHRS and YFSETQ. The CDR3 runs 16 residues. The sequenced part of the CDR3 DNA is TGCGCCAGCAGTCTAAGCGGGACCGATCGATTGGAGACG. It translates to CASSLSGTDRLET. The entire CDR3 is CASSLSGTDRLETQYF.

A remark on this clone: The sequenced fragment ends 3 residues before the CDR3 boundary, so the rest is inferred from the germline J gene. The chain combines TRBV6-1 with TRBJ1-6, with 12 positions matching TRBD1. Germline lookup yields CDR1 MNHNS and CDR2 SASEGT. The V segment lost 1 base and the J segment 10 bases; nucleotides outside the gene matches: 5. This CDR3 is built from 16 residues. The sequenced CDR3 bases are TGTGCCAGCAGTGAAGTGGGACAGGGGGCAGGATCACCC. Protein product: CASSEVGQGAGSP. The CDR3 in its entirety is CASSEVGQGAGSPLHF.

For this clone: The read finishes 3 residues shy of the CDR3 end, and the germline J gene is used to complete it. This chain uses TRBV19 with TRBJ2-5, with D possibly being TRBD1 (7 bases). Germline lookup yields CDR1 LNHDA and CDR2 SQIVND (reference sequence). CDR3 length: 14 residues. V was shortened by 3 bases and J by 5 bases, with 13 bases between the two germline ends. The part of the CDR3 DNA that was read is TGTGCCAGTAGTATCAGGGGGGCGGCGGAGACC. Its translation is CASSIRGAAET. The CDR3 as a whole reads CASSIRGAAETQYF.

The CDR3 reads CASSDSPGGGPTDTQYF. The CDR3 DNA, read in part, is TGTGCCAGCAGTGACTCGCCCGGGGGGGGCCCCACAGATACG. V and J are TRBV6-4 and TRBJ2-3; 8 bases agree with TRBD2. The read falls 3 residues short of the CDR3 end, and the missing part is taken from the germline J gene. This CDR3 has 17 amino acids. The V and J ends lost 0 bases and 2 bases, in that order; junction bases with no gene match: 7. Germline CDR1 is MRHNA and CDR2 is SNTAGT.

Details on this clone: From the germline J gene comes the end of the CDR3, since the read stops 3 residues before it. The chain uses TRBV7-4 and TRBJ2-4, with D uncertain. The CDR3 has 15 amino acids. Germline-derived CDR1 and CDR2 are SGHVT and SQSDAQ. CDR3 DNA (partial): TGTGCCAGCAGCTCCCTAAGCACCTCCACGTGGATT. This codes for CASSSLSTSTWI. The full CDR3 sequence reads CASSSLSTSTWIQYF.

To note about this clone: The read falls 3 residues short of the CDR3 end, and the missing part is taken from the germline J gene. V is TRBV10-1 and J is TRBJ1-2, with TRBD1 as a possible D gene (5 bases). Germline CDR1 and CDR2: WNHNN and SYGVQD (reference sequence). The CDR3 runs 14 residues. Incomplete CDR3 DNA: TGCGCCAGCAGAGCCGGGACTCCAGAAAGGCTC. It specifies CASRAGTPERL. The whole CDR3 region reads CASRAGTPERLYTF.

Comment on this clone: Read sequence stops 3 residues before the CDR3 end, and the germline J gene provides the missing end. The chain links TRBV10-1 to TRBJ2-3; tentative D call: TRBD1 (6 bases). This CDR3 spans 15 amino acids. Germline assignment: CDR1 WNHNN and CDR2 SYGVQD (reference sequence). CDR3: CASSPSGVQQETQYF. The sequenced CDR3 bases are TGCGCCAGCAGTCCCTCAGGGGTACAGCAAGAGACG.

As to this clone: The CDR3 goes on 3 residues after the read ends, and that part is filled in from the germline J gene. V usage is TRBV5-1 and J usage is TRBJ2-7, with 11 positions matching TRBD2. V shed 4 bases and J 3 bases; nucleotides not matched to a gene: 9. The germline CDR1 and CDR2 sequences are SGHRS and YFSETQ. CDR3 length: 16 amino acids. The covered CDR3 bases are TGCGCCAGCAGCCCTAGTAGCGGGGGGGCCAACTACGAG. Its translation: CASSPSSGGANYE. The whole CDR3 protein is CASSPSSGGANYEQYF.

A note on this clone: The read gets to within 3 residues of the CDR3 end, and the germline J gene fills in the rest. The chain couples TRBV20-1 to TRBJ2-2; TRBD2 agrees at 12 bases. J lost 8 bases, V lost 2 bases, and 6 bases had no gene match. Germline CDR1 reads DFQATT; CDR2 reads SNEGSKA (reference sequence). This CDR3 is built from 15 residues. The CDR3 bases that were read are TGCAGTGCTAGAAAACCAGGACTAGCGGGGGGGGAG. Protein product: CSARKPGLAGGE. The whole CDR3 protein reads CSARKPGLAGGELFF.

On this clone: The DNA ends 3 residues before the CDR3 does, and the rest of the CDR3 is filled in from the germline J gene. J is TRBJ2-2 and V is TRBV2; D may be TRBD1 (6 bases). This CDR3 contains 14 residues. In germline, CDR1 is SNHLY, CDR2 FYNNEI. The CDR3 here is CASSEGTANEKLFF. The sequenced CDR3 bases are TGTGCCAGCAGTGAAGGGACAGCTAATGAAAAG. Full variable domain (outside the CDR3, taken from reference TRBV2 and TRBJ2-2): EPEVTQTPSHQVTQMGQEVILRCVPISNHLYFYWYRQILGQKVEFLVSFYNNEISEKSEIFDDQFSVERPDGSNFTLKIRSTKLEDSAMYFCASSEGTANEKLFFGEGSRLTVL.

Of note for this clone: The read ends 3 residues shy of where the CDR3 ends; the end is completed using the germline J gene. The chain couples TRBV10-2 to TRBJ2-5; TRBD2 matches at 9 bases. Germline CDR1 WSHSY, CDR2 SAAADI. The CDR3 is made up of 17 amino acids. V was clipped by 7 bases and J by 5 bases; unmatched bases: 17. The sequenced part of the CDR3 DNA is TGCGCCAGCAAAGGGACTAGCTTTGGGGGGGTTGGTGAGACC. It codes for CASKGTSFGGVGET. The full CDR3 protein is CASKGTSFGGVGETQYF.

The covered CDR3 bases are TGTGCCAGCAGCCAATGGACAGTCTACGAG. This encodes CASSQWTVYE. The CDR3, in full, reads CASSQWTVYEQYF. V is TRBV7-9 and J is TRBJ2-7; tentative D call: TRBD1 (6 bases). The read ends 3 residues early relative to the CDR3; the germline J gene fills the gap. CDR1 SEHNR and CDR2 FQNEAQ come from the germline V gene (reference sequence). V shed 5 bases and J shed 3 bases, with 11 bases lying between them. The CDR3 runs to 13 residues.

With regard to this clone: The read terminates 3 residues before the CDR3 end, so the remaining end is supplied by the germline J gene. The J gene is TRBJ1-6, the V gene TRBV19, with D possibly matching TRBD1 (5 bases). Trimming pared 5 bases from V and 0 bases from J, leaving 14 bases between. Germline V gene sequence: CDR1 LNHDA, CDR2 SQIVND (reference sequence). CDR3 length: 17 residues. The sequenced part of the CDR3 DNA is TGTGCCAGTAGTCCCCGCAAGGGGAGCTCCTATAATTCACCC. Its protein is CASSPRKGSSYNSP. The CDR3 in full is CASSPRKGSSYNSPLHF.